Given below is one TCR beta chain in context. The antigen it recognizes is unknown. There are no base qualities to consult, and no much larger clone falls within one base. Library method: the immunoSEQ multiplex PCR assay. A mixture of 60 forward primers for TCR Vbeta segments and 13 reverse primers for TCR Jbeta segments was used in the multiplex PCR. Amplification of the CDR3 region of rearranged TCR beta genes was performed with a multiplex PCR assay on genomic DNA. The Illumina HiSeq System was used to sequence the amplified TCR beta libraries as 87-base-pair reads. On the study's bioinformatics: In a later analysis, approximately 74 million unique TCR beta chains were counted across the 650 to 750 repertoires, and about 10 million of these chains were shared by at least two donors. Raw reads were error-corrected and collapsed into unique sequences by a nearest-neighbor algorithm in which closely related sequences were merged to remove PCR and sequencing errors. To assign V, D and J gene segments, CDR3 sequences were aligned to IMGT reference sequences. Each retained sequence needed at least a six-nucleotide match to both a V gene segment and a J gene segment. A rearrangement counted as productive if the CDR3 had no stop codons and remained in frame with V and J, and every other rearrangement counted as non-productive. CDR3 was defined according to IMGT convention as the region running from the second conserved V-encoded cysteine to the conserved J-encoded phenylalanine. The earlier analysis of about 590 of the donors excluded sequences that lacked an unambiguous match to a single V gene segment. In an earlier analysis of 587 of the donors, V segments were called functional above 56.7% productive rearrangements and were called segregating when the between-donor standard deviation exceeded 5%. To diagnose cytomegalovirus status from the catalog of TCR beta chain sequences, a statistical classification framework was built. In a later analysis, TCR nucleotide sequences were compared against IMGT/GENE-DB human TR gene sequences so that V and J genes could be assigned. In a later analysis, CDR3 sequences and most-parsimonious VDJ recombination scenarios were assigned using the TCRdist pipeline. In a later analysis, every TCR beta chain was defined by the combination of its CDR3 amino acid sequence and its V-gene family, and reads without a unique V-gene family were dropped. A later analysis removed over 500 highly shared, low-generation-probability nucleotide sequences to deal with suspected cross-contamination and a sequencing artifact. For each public chain, a later analysis derived a clonal expansion index from normalized ranks of inferred template counts within each repertoire. In a later analysis, generation probabilities were computed using a VDJ recombination model fitted to out-of-frame rearrangements, and the results were checked against IGoR. In a later analysis, hypergeometric tests were used to score TCR-TCR, TCR-HLA and TCR-CMV co-occurrence, with a repertoire-size bias correction applied to TCR pairs. A later analysis estimated false discovery rates by permuting HLA or CMV assignments 20 times. A later analysis grouped co-occurring TCRs with DBSCAN, adding TCRdist sequence similarity when clustering within HLA-allele-positive subsets. Co-occurrence clustering excluded repertoires with fewer than 30,000 or more than 120,000 public chains, plus five with anomalous nucleotide sharing. TCRdb obtained this table from immuneACCESS and retained in-frame rearrangements with V and J assigned. These tables miss some clones; where compared with another copy, unresolved V genes account for less than half of the shortfall, and the remainder is unexplained. V and J calls and clone size are copied from that table; D and trimming were computed from the DNA. This sample comprises some 150,000 clones, around 62% of them detected only once. The top ten clones comprise roughly 2.9% of the sample.

The sample belongs to a study of cytomegalovirus exposure and HLA in healthy donors (dated by TCRdb to about 2017). Broadly, across the study: An earlier analysis of a few hundred of the donors reported about 280 Gb of sequence data and 117 million unique TCR beta sequences obtained from around 180 million T cells. Four to six DR-DQ haplotypes were handled as single units for association and clustering, since linkage in the cohort was strong. Typing coverage varied by locus: roughly 629-630 donors for A, B, C, DRB1 and DQB1; some 520 for DQA1; 600 to 610 for DPA1; around 490 for DPB1. Roughly 300 gigabases of sequencing data and 70 million to 100 million unique TCR sequences were included in an early release covering about 600 HLA-typed donors. HLA typing covered class I and class II loci at four-digit resolution. Of the 350 to 400 genotyped donors, approximately 82% fell in the genetic ancestry cluster associated with self-reported Caucasian donors. The later analysis used no new phenotypic data to find candidate immune exposures, relying instead on TCR beta sequences and their occurrence across donors. Genome-wide SNP genotypes for about three fifths of the roughly 670 donors were used in a later genetic analysis, which treated that subset as a discovery cohort. In addition to the first cohort of around 670 subjects, a separate validation cohort of 120 different subjects was used. A later analysis re-analyzed previously published TCR beta repertoires from roughly 600 donors and added high-resolution HLA genotyping to study TCR occurrence patterns. The T cell repertoires of around 670 subjects were profiled by immunosequencing and related to cytomegalovirus serostatus. All discovery cohort repertoires had been generated using a single sequencing platform. An earlier analysis of 587 of the donors used high-throughput TCR beta sequencing to judge whether each TCR beta V gene segment behaved as functional or pseudogenic. Alongside the repertoire data, information on donor age, sex, ethnicity and CMV serostatus was compiled. The aim of the study was to test whether cataloging public T cell receptors could identify signatures of past pathogen exposure. Across around 400 genotyped donors of the cohort, an average of roughly 250,000 unique TCR beta nucleotide sequences per donor were sequenced, and approximately 17% of those sequences were non-productive. To predict cytomegalovirus infection status, the study combined high-throughput TCR immunosequencing, statistical association of individual TCRs with disease status, and machine learning.

The CDR3 measures 19 amino acids from cysteine to phenylalanine. Just CDR3 DNA is preserved here, 57 bases in frame from base 1. CDR1 and CDR2, looked up from the germline V gene, are MDHEN and SYDVKM. V is trimmed back by 3 bases and J by 4 bases, and the junction contains 16 bases that no gene match accounts for. Results the study describes overall, beyond this receptor: Broadly in line with IMGT annotations, most TCR beta V segments showed up in productive rearrangements about 87% or about 30% of the time in an earlier analysis of approximately 600 of the donors. Some IMGT-functional V segments, including TRBV6-2 and TRBV6-3, could not be told apart with the 87-base-pair reads, so those segments were excluded. In a later analysis, 15,000 to 20,000 TCR beta sequences were associated with specific HLA alleles at a false discovery rate of 0.05. A further reported finding was that TCR beta sequences accurately predicted the HLA-A and HLA-B alleles for most subjects in the first cohort. For the cohort, immune exposure information was limited to CMV serostatus. Several of the top co-occurrence clusters appeared to be linked to parvovirus B19, influenza, CMV and Epstein-Barr virus, according to a later analysis. Presence/absence analyses assumed roughly uniform sequencing depth across donors, an assumption that may not hold. The classifier was reported to diagnose cytomegalovirus status with high specificity and sensitivity in both the original cohort and the validation cohort. The earlier analysis of nearly 600 of the donors excluded 15 to 20 rarely observed V segments, including chromosome 9 orphons, because counts were too low. According to the authors, the approach could potentially be generalized to other disease states and immunological phenotypes. A later analysis found that most CMV-associated TCR beta chains appeared HLA-restricted, with HLA associations seemingly driven largely by CMV exposure. A total of around 150 TCR beta chains were listed by the study as associated with cytomegalovirus. In vitro tests confirmed that three of the cytomegalovirus-associated TCR beta chains recognize cytomegalovirus antigens. Most TCR sequences were seen in very few donors, while some public TCRs were found in many individuals. A later genetic analysis reported fewer N-insertions in productive TCRs among donors in an Asian-associated ancestry cluster than the roughly 670-donor mean. Linkage disequilibrium might explain the correlated functional status among segregating V segments, but an unknown experimental factor could not be ruled out. In a later genetic analysis, a missense DCLRE1C variant was associated with V-gene and J-gene trimming of TCR beta chains, and the association was replicated in an independent cohort. Because HLA typing was missing for some donors at each locus, association tests included only the typed subset. A later analysis found that TCR association rates varied across HLA loci, with DRB1 alleles showing the most associated TCRs and HLA-C alleles the fewest. This cohort had only TCR beta chains sequenced, and the lack of alpha or paired-chain data limited which features could be detected. A cluster of highly shared sequence variants was judged likely to be a technical artifact of the sequencing pipeline. Assigning TCR associations to individual alleles was difficult when HLA alleles, especially DR and DQ, strongly co-occurred. Compared with equally common non-associated chains, HLA-associated TCR beta chains in a later analysis were more clonally expanded and had lower generation probabilities.

The cohort was made up of hundreds of healthy bone marrow donors. All cohort members were sampled while nominally healthy, although unrecorded immune exposures were likely present. The donor was CMV seronegative and was included in the group of a few hundred seronegative cohort members. A peripheral blood sample was collected from each donor, and TCR beta sequencing was performed on peripheral blood mononuclear cells. The Qiagen DNeasy Blood Extraction Kit was used to extract genomic DNA from the blood cell samples. The sequenced sample was PBMCs. The chain was built from TRBV28 and TRBJ2-1; TRBD1 lines up with 9 middle nucleotides. The source of this sequence is a man between 35 and 55 years old in good health and CMV-seronegative. CDR3 region: CASSLSDSGTGIRYNEQFF. DNA sequence: TGTGCCAGCAGTTTGTCCGACTCCGGGACAGGGATTCGATACAATGAGCAGTTCTTC.